This TCR beta chain was documented in a study of CD8 T cells in ankylosing spondylitis. Whole-study results and caveats: Seven to nine highly homologous variants made up a TCR beta motif, and this motif appeared characteristic of ankylosing spondylitis blood.

This CDR3 is 13 amino acids long. The germline V gene encodes CDR1 ENHRY and CDR2 SYGVKD. Trimming took off 8 bases at V and 5 bases at J, with 13 bases between the two ends. Via MiXCR, TCRdb re-called the 5' RACE reads, giving one row per CDR3 protein. The sample comprises more than 600,000 distinct CDR3 sequences, 15% to 20% of which are singletons, and around 19% rests with the top ten. This clonotype was picked up a small number of times. No antigen is known for it. The TCR comes from a male donor with ankylosing spondylitis. This chain links TRBV10-3 with TRBJ2-1; no clear D gene. The sequenced material came from blood, either unsorted or a sorted T cell fraction (not recorded which). The DNA of the CDR3 is TGTGCCATCTCAGGACGCGTGGACAATGAGCAGTTCTTC. It translates to CAISGRVDNEQFF.